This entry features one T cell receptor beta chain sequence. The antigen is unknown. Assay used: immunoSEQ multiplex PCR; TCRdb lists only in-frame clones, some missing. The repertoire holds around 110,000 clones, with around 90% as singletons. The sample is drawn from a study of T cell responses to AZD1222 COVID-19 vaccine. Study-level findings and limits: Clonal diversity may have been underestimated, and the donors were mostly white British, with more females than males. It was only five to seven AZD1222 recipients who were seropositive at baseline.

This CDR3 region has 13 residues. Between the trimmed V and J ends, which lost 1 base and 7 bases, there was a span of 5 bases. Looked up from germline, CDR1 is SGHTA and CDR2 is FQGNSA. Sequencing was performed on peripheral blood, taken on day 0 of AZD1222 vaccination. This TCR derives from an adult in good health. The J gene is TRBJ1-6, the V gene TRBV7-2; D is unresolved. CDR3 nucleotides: TGTGCCAGCAGCTTAGATACGAATTCACCCCTCCACTTT. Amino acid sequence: CASSLDTNSPLHF.